A single T cell receptor (beta chain) is shown here with its context. Its specificity is unknown. The J segment lost 4 bases and the V segment lost 3 bases, leaving 6 bases of the junction unmatched. The CDR3 has 16 residues. CDR1 is LGHNA, CDR2 YNFKEQ, per germline. This specimen comes from a study of cytomegalovirus exposure and HLA in healthy donors. Study-level findings and limits: Earlier analysis found most TCR beta V segments productive about 87% or about 30% of the time. The likely origin of a cluster of highly shared sequence variants was a sequencing artifact.

The donors comprised healthy bone marrow donors. The primer mix had 60 Vbeta and 13 Jbeta primers. TCRdb keeps only in-frame clones here, not all; method: immunoSEQ multiplex PCR. The data contain about 110,000 clones, roughly 63% of them seen just once; the ten biggest clones take up 5.4%. The sample taken for sequencing was PBMCs. The rearrangement links TRBV4-2 to TRBJ2-7; the match to TRBD2 covers 13 bases. The sequence was obtained from a woman in her 70s in good health and CMV-seropositive. CDR3 nucleotides: TGTGCCAGCAGCCAGGCACTAGCGGGGGGGTTGTACGAGCAGTACTTC. Protein product: CASSQALAGGLYEQYF.